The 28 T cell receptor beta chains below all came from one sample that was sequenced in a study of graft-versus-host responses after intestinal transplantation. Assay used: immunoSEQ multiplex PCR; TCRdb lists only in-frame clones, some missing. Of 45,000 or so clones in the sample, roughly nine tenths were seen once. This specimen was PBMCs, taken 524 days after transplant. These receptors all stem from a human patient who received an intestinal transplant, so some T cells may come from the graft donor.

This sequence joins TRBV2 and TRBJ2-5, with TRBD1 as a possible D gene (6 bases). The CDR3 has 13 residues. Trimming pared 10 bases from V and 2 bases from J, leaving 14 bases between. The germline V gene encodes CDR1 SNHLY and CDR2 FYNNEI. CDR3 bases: TGTGCCACCACCGGACAGCTACAAGAGACCCAGTACTTC. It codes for CATTGQLQETQYF.

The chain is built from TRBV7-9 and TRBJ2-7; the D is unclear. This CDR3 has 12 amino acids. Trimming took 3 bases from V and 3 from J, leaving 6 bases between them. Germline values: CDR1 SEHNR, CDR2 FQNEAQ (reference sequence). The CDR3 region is CASSFASYEQYF. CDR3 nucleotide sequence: TGTGCCAGCAGCTTTGCGAGCTACGAGCAGTACTTC.

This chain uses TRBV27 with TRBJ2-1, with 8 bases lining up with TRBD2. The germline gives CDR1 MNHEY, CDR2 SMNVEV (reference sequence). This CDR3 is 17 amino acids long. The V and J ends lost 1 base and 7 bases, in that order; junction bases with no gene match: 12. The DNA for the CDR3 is TGTGCCAGCAGTTTATTCTCATCCGGGACTAGGGGGAATGAGCAGTTCTTC. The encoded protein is CASSLFSSGTRGNEQFF.

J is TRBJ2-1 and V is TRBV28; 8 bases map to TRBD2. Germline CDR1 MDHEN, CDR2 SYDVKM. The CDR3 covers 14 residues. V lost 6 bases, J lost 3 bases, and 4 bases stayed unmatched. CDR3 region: CASSPSGSYNEQFF. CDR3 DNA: TGTGCCAGCAGCCCAAGCGGGAGCTACAATGAGCAGTTCTTC.

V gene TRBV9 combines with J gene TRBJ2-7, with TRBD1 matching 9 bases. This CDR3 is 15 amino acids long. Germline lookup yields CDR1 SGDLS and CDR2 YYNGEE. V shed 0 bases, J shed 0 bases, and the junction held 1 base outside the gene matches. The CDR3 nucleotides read TGTGCCAGCAGCGTAGGGGGACAGGGCTCCTACGAGCAGTACTTC. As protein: CASSVGGQGSYEQYF.

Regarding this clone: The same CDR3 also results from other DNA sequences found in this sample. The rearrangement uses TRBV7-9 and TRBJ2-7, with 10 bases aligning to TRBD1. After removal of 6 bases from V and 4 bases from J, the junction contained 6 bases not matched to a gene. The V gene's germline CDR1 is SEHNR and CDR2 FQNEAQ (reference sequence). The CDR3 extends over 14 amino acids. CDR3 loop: CASRPTGGVYEQYF. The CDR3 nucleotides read TGTGCCAGCAGACCGACAGGGGGCGTTTACGAGCAGTACTTC.

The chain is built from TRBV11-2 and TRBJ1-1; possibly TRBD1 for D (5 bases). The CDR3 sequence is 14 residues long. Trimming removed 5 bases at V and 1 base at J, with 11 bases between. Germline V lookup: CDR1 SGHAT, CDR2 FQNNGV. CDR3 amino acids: CASSLDTQNTEAFF. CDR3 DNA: TGTGCCAGCAGCCTGGACACCCAGAACACTGAAGCTTTCTTT.

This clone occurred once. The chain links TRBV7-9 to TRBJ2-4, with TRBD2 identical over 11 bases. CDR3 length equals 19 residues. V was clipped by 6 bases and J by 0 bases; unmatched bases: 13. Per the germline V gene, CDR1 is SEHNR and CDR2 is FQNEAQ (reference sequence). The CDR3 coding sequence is TGTGCCAGCAGTCCTCAGACTAGCGGGGTCGCTCTAGCCAAAAACATTCAGTACTTC. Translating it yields CASSPQTSGVALAKNIQYF.

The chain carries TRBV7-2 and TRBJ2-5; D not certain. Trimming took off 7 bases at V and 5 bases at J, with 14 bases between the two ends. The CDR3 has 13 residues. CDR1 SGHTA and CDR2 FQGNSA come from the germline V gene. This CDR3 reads CASTVTPRETQYF. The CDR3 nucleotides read TGTGCCAGCACCGTAACCCCCCGGGAGACCCAGTACTTC.

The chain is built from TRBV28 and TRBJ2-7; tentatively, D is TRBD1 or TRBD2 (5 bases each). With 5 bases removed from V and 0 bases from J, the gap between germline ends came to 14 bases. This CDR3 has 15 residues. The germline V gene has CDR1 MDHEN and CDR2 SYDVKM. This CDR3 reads CASSPRPGSSYEQYF. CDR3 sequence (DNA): TGTGCCAGCAGTCCGAGACCAGGGAGCTCCTACGAGCAGTACTTC.

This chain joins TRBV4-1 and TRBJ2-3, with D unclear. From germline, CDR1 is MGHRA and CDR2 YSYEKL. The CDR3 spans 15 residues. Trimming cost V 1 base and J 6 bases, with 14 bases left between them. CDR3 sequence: CASSQGGRPGDTQYF. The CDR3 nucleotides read TGCGCCAGCAGCCAAGGCGGCCGGCCCGGGGATACGCAGTATTTT.

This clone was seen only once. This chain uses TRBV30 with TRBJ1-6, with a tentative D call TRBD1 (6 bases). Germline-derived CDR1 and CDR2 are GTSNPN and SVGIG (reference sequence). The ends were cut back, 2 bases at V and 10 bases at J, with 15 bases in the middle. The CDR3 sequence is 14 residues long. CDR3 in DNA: TGTGCCTGGAGTCGGCAGGGGTCGGGGTCACCCCTCCACTTT. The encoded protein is CAWSRQGSGSPLHF.

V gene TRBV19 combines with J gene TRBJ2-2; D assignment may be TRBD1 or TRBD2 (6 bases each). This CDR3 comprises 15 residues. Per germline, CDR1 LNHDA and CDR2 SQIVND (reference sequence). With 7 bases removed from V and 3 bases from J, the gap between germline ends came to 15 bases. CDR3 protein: CASTPRRGYTGELFF. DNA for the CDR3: TGTGCCAGTACCCCCCGGAGGGGGTACACCGGGGAGCTGTTTTTT. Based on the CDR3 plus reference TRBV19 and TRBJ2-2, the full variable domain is DGGITQSPKYLFRKEGQNVTLSCEQNLNHDAMYWYRQDPGQGLRLIYYSQIVNDFQKGDIAEGYSVSREKKESFPLTVTSAQKNPTAFYLCASTPRRGYTGELFFGEGSRLTVL.

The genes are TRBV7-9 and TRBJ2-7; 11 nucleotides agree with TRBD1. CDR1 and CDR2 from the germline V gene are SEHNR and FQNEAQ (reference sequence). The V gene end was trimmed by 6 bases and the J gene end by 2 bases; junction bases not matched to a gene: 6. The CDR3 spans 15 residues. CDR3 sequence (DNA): TGTGCCAGCAGTGAACCGGGACAGGGGGCCTACGAGCAGTACTTC. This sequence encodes CASSEPGQGAYEQYF.

The CDR3 DNA follows: TGTGCCAGCAGTGAAGGGCAGGGCGATCAGCCCCAGCATTTT. This codes for CASSEGQGDQPQHF. This sequence joins TRBV25-1 and TRBJ1-5, with a possible D match to TRBD1 (5 bases). Trimming took 2 bases from V and 5 from J, leaving 10 bases between them. Germline V gene lookup returns CDR1 MGHDK and CDR2 SYGVNS. The CDR3 runs to 14 residues.

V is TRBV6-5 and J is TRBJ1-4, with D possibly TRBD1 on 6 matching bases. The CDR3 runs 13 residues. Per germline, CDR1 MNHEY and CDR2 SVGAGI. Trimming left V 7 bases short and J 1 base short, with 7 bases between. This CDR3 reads CASTRGTNEKLFF. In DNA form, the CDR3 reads TGTGCCAGCACCAGGGGAACTAATGAAAAACTGTTTTTT.

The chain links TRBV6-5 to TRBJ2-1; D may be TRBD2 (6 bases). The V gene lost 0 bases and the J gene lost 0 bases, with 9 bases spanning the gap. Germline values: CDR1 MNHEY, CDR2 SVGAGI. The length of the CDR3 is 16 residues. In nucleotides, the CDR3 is TGTGCCAGCAGTTACTCGGGACTTAGCTCCTACAATGAGCAGTTCTTC. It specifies CASSYSGLSSYNEQFF.

The CDR3: CASRPGLAGHRPSDEQYF. In nucleotides, the CDR3 is TGTGCCAGCAGACCGGGACTAGCGGGGCATAGACCTTCCGACGAGCAGTACTTC. The genes are TRBV2 and TRBJ2-7, with 13 bases matching TRBD2. This CDR3 has 18 residues. Germline trimming cut 6 bases from V and 5 bases from J; bases unmatched to any gene: 16. Germline CDR1 and CDR2: SNHLY and FYNNEI.

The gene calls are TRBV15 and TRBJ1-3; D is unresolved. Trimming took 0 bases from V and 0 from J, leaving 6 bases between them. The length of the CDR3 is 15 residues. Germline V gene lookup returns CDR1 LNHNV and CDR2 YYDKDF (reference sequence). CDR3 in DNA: TGTGCCACCAGCAGAGATTTCCCCTCTGGAAACACCATATATTTT. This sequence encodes CATSRDFPSGNTIYF. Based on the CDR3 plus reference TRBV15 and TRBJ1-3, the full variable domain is DAMVIQNPRYQVTQFGKPVTLSCSQTLNHNVMYWYQQKSSQAPKLLFHYYDKDFNNEADTPDNFQSRRPNTSFCFLDIRSPGLGDTAMYLCATSRDFPSGNTIYFGEGSWLTVV.

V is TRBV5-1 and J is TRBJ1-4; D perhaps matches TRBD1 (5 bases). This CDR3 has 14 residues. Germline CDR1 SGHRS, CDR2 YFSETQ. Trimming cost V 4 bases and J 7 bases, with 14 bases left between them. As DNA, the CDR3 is TGCGCCAGCAGCGGAGGGACGGGGGGTGAAAAACTGTTTTTT. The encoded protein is CASSGGTGGEKLFF.

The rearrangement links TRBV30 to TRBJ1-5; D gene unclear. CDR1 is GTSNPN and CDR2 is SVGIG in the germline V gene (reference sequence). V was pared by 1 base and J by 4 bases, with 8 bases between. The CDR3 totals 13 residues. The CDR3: CAWSEGRNQPQHF. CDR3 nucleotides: TGTGCCTGGAGTGAAGGGAGGAATCAGCCCCAGCATTTT. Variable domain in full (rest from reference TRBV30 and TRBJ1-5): SQTIHQWPATLVQPVGSPLSLECTVEGTSNPNLYWYRQAAGRGLQLLFYSVGIGQISSEVPQNLSASRPQDRQFILSSKKLLLSDSGFYLCAWSEGRNQPQHFGDGTRLSIL.

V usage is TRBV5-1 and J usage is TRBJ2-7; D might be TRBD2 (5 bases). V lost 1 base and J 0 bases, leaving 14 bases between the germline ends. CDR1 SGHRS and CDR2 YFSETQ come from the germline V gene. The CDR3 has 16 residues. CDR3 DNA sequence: TGCGCCAGCAGCTTGCGGGGTGCGGAAAGCTCCTACGAGCAGTACTTC. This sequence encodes CASSLRGAESSYEQYF.

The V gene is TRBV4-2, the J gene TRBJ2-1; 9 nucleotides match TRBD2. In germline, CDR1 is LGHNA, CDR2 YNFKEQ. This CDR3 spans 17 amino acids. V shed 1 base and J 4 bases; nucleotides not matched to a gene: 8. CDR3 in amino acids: CASSQVLREGRYNEQFF. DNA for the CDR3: TGTGCCAGCAGCCAAGTACTGCGGGAGGGCCGGTACAATGAGCAGTTCTTC.

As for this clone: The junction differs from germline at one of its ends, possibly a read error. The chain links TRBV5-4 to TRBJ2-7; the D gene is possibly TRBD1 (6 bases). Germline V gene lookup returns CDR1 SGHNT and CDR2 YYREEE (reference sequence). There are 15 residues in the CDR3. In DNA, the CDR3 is TGCGCCAGCAGCCAAGATAGGGCAGGGGCCTACGAGCAGTACTTC. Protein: CASSQDRAGAYEQYF.

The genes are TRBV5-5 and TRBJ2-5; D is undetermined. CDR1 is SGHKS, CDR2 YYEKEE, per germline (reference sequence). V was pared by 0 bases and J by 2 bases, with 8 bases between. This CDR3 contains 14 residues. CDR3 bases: TGTGCCAGCAGCTTGGTGGCAGATCAAGAGACCCAGTACTTC. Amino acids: CASSLVADQETQYF.

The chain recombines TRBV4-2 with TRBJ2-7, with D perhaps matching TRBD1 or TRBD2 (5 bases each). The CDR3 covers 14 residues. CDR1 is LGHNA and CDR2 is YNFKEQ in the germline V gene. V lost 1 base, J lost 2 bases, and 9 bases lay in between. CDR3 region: CASSQAGSPYEQYF. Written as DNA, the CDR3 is TGTGCCAGCAGCCAAGCAGGGAGCCCCTACGAGCAGTACTTC.

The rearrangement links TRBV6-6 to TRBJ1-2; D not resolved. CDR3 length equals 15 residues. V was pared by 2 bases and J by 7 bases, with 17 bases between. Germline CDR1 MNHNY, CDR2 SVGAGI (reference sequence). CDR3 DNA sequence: TGTGCCAGCAGTTACCGACTCATAGGCGTGGGTGGCTACACCTTC. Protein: CASSYRLIGVGGYTF.

The CDR3 loop is CASSLGREDSPLHF. The CDR3 nucleotides are TGTGCCAGCAGCTTAGGCAGGGAGGATTCACCCCTCCACTTT. This rearrangement joins TRBV7-9 to TRBJ1-6, with a tentative D call TRBD1 (5 bases). Trimming shortened V by 1 base and J by 8 bases, and 9 bases separated the two germline ends. The CDR3 has 14 residues. Per germline, CDR1 SEHNR and CDR2 FQNEAQ (reference sequence).